The clone carrying this T cell receptor beta chain was seen a handful of times. Its antigen remains unknown. This record comes from a study of post-analysis software for immune sequencing data. Unique-molecular-identifier-tagged TCR beta cDNA libraries were used. Once roughly 1 to 11 million T cells were used, a few hundred thousand cDNA molecules resulted. TCRdb re-analysed the PCR reads in MiXCR, keeping a single row per CDR3 protein. This sample has hundreds of thousands of distinct CDR3 sequences, with roughly 27% found just once. The germline V and J ends were trimmed by 0 bases and 4 bases, with 17 bases remaining between them. The germline CDR1 and CDR2 sequences are LGHNA and YSLEER. CDR3 length equals 17 residues. The study, taken as a whole, reports: Co-batched samples clustered tightly together by F measure. Roughly 5 TRBV segments (TRBV5-6, TRBV5-1 and TRBV20-1 among them) occurred more frequently in patients than in controls.

The origin of this receptor is a girl aged 5-17 years with multiple sclerosis. The V and J genes are TRBV4-3 and TRBJ2-3, with D perhaps TRBD2 (5 bases). Sequencing was carried out using blood. For the CDR3, the DNA is TGCGCCAGCAGCCAAGACCTGGACCCGGAGGCCCCAGATACGCAGTATTTT. Encoded protein: CASSQDLDPEAPDTQYF.